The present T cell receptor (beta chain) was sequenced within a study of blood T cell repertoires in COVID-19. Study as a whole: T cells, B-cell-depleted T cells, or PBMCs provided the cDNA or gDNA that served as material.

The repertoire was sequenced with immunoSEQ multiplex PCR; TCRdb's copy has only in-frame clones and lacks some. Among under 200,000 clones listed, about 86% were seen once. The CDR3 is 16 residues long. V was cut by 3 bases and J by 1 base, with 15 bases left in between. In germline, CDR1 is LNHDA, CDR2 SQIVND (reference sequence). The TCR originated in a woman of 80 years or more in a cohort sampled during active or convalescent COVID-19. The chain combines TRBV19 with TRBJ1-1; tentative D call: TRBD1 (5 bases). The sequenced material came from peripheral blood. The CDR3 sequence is CASSMRLGAGNTEAFF. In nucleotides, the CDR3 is TGTGCCAGTAGTATGAGGTTAGGGGCCGGGAACACTGAAGCTTTCTTT. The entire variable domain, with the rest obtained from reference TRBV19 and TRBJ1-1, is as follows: DGGITQSPKYLFRKEGQNVTLSCEQNLNHDAMYWYRQDPGQGLRLIYYSQIVNDFQKGDIAEGYSVSREKKESFPLTVTSAQKNPTAFYLCASSMRLGAGNTEAFFGQGTRLTVV.